These 15 T cell receptor beta chains were all obtained from the same sample, sequenced in a study of T cells after yellow fever vaccination. TCRdb analysed the 5' RACE reads with MiXCR anew, one entry per CDR3 protein. The sample yields 500,000 to 700,000 distinct CDR3 sequences, 15% to 20% seen once. The sequences come from PBMCs, collected 15 days after the yellow fever booster vaccination. The receptors originated from a man younger than 45 who received the YFV17D yellow fever vaccine.

This clonotype was found a few times. This sequence joins TRBV27 and TRBJ1-6, with D unresolved. Trimming took 6 bases from V and 6 from J, leaving 6 bases between them. The CDR3 runs 12 residues. The germline CDR1 and CDR2 sequences are MNHEY and SMNVEV (reference sequence). CDR3 in amino acids: CASSTVNSPLHF. The CDR3 bases are TGTGCCAGCAGCACGGTTAATTCACCCCTCCACTTT.

The J gene is TRBJ1-5, the V gene TRBV4-3; D gene unclear. The CDR3 has 15 residues. Germline-derived CDR1 and CDR2 are LGHNA and YSLEER. V was pared by 0 bases and J by 5 bases, with 11 bases between. This CDR3 is CASSQDPGPDQPQHF. CDR3 sequence (DNA): TGCGCCAGCAGCCAAGATCCCGGGCCAGATCAGCCCCAGCATTTT.

Only a few counts were recorded for this clonotype. The chain recombines TRBV12-3 or TRBV12-4 with TRBJ2-5; TRBD1 or TRBD2 may be the D gene (5 bases each). The CDR3 is made up of 15 amino acids. Trimming took off 6 bases at V and 2 bases at J, with 16 bases between the two ends. CDR3 sequence reads: CASRSRVLAQETQYF. CDR3 DNA: TGTGCCAGCAGGTCCAGGGTGCTAGCTCAAGAGACCCAGTACTTC.

In this sample, this clonotype turned up a few times. V is TRBV5-6 and J is TRBJ1-2; D gene ambiguous. The CDR3 is 12 residues long. V was clipped by 0 bases and J by 6 bases, with 6 bases between them. Germline V CDR1 and CDR2: SGHDT, YYEEEE. Written as DNA, the CDR3 is TGTGCCAGCAGCTTGGGGGCGAATGGCTACACCTTC. This sequence encodes CASSLGANGYTF.

This clonotype came up a few times. V is TRBV5-1 and J is TRBJ1-1; D uncertain. Germline CDR1 is SGHRS and CDR2 is YFSETQ. The CDR3 runs 13 residues. V lost 4 bases to trimming and J lost 8 bases, with 15 bases between them. In DNA, the CDR3 is TGCGCCAGCAGCCCTCCCAAAGGACGCGAAGCTTTCTTT. It codes for CASSPPKGREAFF.

This clonotype was counted between two and nine times. The chain carries TRBV20-1 and TRBJ2-3; D is ambiguous. The V end was cut by 3 bases, the J end by 2 bases, with 12 bases between. Germline V CDR1 and CDR2: DFQATT, SNEGSKA (reference sequence). CDR3 size: 14 residues. CDR3 loop: CSASAHPTTDTQYF. In DNA form, the CDR3 reads TGCAGTGCTAGTGCCCACCCTACCACAGATACGCAGTATTTT.

This clonotype was counted at least ten times. The chain uses TRBV5-1 and TRBJ2-2, with 11 bases lining up with TRBD2. V gave up 7 bases and J gave up 4 bases; unmatched junction bases: 6. CDR3 length: 15 amino acids. The germline V gene encodes CDR1 SGHRS and CDR2 YFSETQ. CDR3 in amino acids: CASQTSGTGTGELFF. In nucleotides, the CDR3 is TGCGCCAGCCAGACTAGCGGGACTGGCACCGGGGAGCTGTTTTTT. The full variable domain, rest sourced from reference TRBV5-1 and TRBJ2-2, is KAGVTQTPRYLIKTRGQQVTLSCSPISGHRSVSWYQQTPGQGLQFLFEYFSETQRNKGNFPGRFSGRQFSNSRSEMNVSTLELGDSALYLCASQTSGTGTGELFFGEGSRLTVL.

This clonotype was picked up a small number of times. The CDR3 region is CASSLLAGVDTGELFF. CDR3 nucleotides: TGTGCCAGCAGCTTGCTAGCGGGAGTTGACACCGGGGAGCTGTTTTTT. The chain has TRBV5-4 and TRBJ2-2; 10 bases are shared with TRBD2. Per the germline V gene, CDR1 is SGHNT and CDR2 is YYREEE (reference sequence). This CDR3 has 16 residues. With 1 base clipped from V and 3 bases from J, the junction kept 3 bases outside the gene matches.

This clonotype turned up a few times. The rearrangement joins TRBV5-6 to TRBJ2-7; D is perhaps TRBD2 (5 bases). The ends were cut back, 4 bases at V and 1 base at J, with 12 bases in the middle. The CDR3 runs to 14 residues. Germline values: CDR1 SGHDT, CDR2 YYEEEE. CDR3 amino acids: CASSLPEGSYEQYF. The CDR3 nucleotides are TGTGCCAGCAGCCTCCCCGAGGGTTCCTACGAGCAGTACTTC.

The chain carries TRBV18 and TRBJ2-7; D gene uncertain. From germline, CDR1 is KGHSH and CDR2 LQKENI. V gave up 2 bases and J gave up 1 base, with 12 bases separating them. The CDR3 length is 15 residues. CDR3 amino acids: CASSPNTASSYEQYF. The DNA of the CDR3 is TGTGCCAGCTCACCAAACACCGCCTCTTCCTACGAGCAGTACTTC.

This chain connects TRBV20-1 to TRBJ2-7; D is unclear. CDR1 is DFQATT and CDR2 is SNEGSKA in the germline V gene (reference sequence). The CDR3 spans 15 residues. The germline V and J ends were trimmed by 0 bases and 5 bases, with 17 bases remaining between them. CDR3 residues: CSARDRSDLEDEQYF. The CDR3 nucleotides read TGCAGTGCTAGAGATCGTTCAGATCTCGAGGACGAGCAGTACTTC.

The chain employs TRBV20-1 and TRBJ2-3, with 12 bases matching TRBD2. CDR1 and CDR2 from the germline V gene are DFQATT and SNEGSKA (reference sequence). The V segment lost 6 bases and the J segment 2 bases; nucleotides outside the gene matches: 6. The CDR3 loop spans 15 amino acids. The CDR3 loop reads CSAVGTSGPTDTQYF. The CDR3 nucleotides read TGCAGTGCGGTAGGGACTAGCGGGCCCACAGATACGCAGTATTTT.

There are many counts of this clonotype. CDR3 coding DNA: TGCAGTGCTAGCAGGAGAGACCAGCCCCAGCATTTT. Residues: CSASRRDQPQHF. V is TRBV20-1 and J is TRBJ1-5, with D unresolved. Germline V CDR1 and CDR2: DFQATT, SNEGSKA (reference sequence). The CDR3 is 12 amino acids. Trimming pared 3 bases from V and 7 bases from J, leaving 10 bases between.

The chain joins TRBV4-1 to TRBJ2-5, with 14 bases lining up with TRBD2. The V and J ends lost 0 bases and 2 bases, in that order; junction bases with no gene match: 5. Germline values: CDR1 MGHRA, CDR2 YSYEKL. There are 18 residues in the CDR3. CDR3: CASSQDGLAGGRQETQYF. CDR3 nucleotide sequence: TGCGCCAGCAGCCAAGACGGACTAGCGGGAGGTCGGCAAGAGACCCAGTACTTC.

The chain uses TRBV11-2 and TRBJ2-1, with 7 bases lining up with TRBD2. V shed 4 bases and J 2 bases; nucleotides not matched to a gene: 11. CDR3 length: 17 amino acids. The germline V gene has CDR1 SGHAT and CDR2 FQNNGV. The CDR3, as DNA: TGTGCCAGCAGCTCCCTCGGTGGCGGGAGTACCTACAATGAGCAGTTCTTC. It encodes CASSSLGGGSTYNEQFF.